The present TCR beta chain was sequenced within a study of T cells after yellow fever vaccination. Study in general: The fractions with low cell numbers were processed using SMART-Seq v4 Ultra Low Input. The study, taken as a whole, reports: The secondary T-cell response peaked on day 5, not day 15, but was weaker. In post-booster samples, most primary-vaccination clones reappeared (approximately 97% CD4, 75% to 90% CD8).

TCRdb analysed the 5' RACE reads with MiXCR anew, one entry per CDR3 protein. The sample gives a few hundred thousand distinct CDR3 sequences, roughly a sixth of which show up once; about 18% is in the top ten. The CDR3 length is 15 residues. V shed 2 bases and J shed 0 bases, with 9 bases lying between them. Germline V gives CDR1 SGHTA, CDR2 FQGTGA. As concerns this clonotype: The antigen is unknown.

The TCR sequence derives from a man aged 18 to 29 who received the YFV17D yellow fever vaccine. The sample in question was PBMCs, obtained about 5 days after the first yellow fever vaccination. V and J are TRBV7-3 and TRBJ2-3, with a possible D match to TRBD2 (5 bases). The CDR3 spells CASSLSDWSTDTQYF. The CDR3, as DNA: TGTGCCAGCAGCTTATCGGACTGGAGCACAGATACGCAGTATTTT.